This T cell receptor (beta chain) originates from a study of cytomegalovirus exposure and HLA in healthy donors (dated by TCRdb to the late 2010s). Turning to the overall study: According to a later analysis, the approximately 120 validation repertoires were produced on the same platform as the roughly 700 repertoires of the first cohort. The study was designed to test whether signatures of past pathogen exposure could be identified by cataloging public T cell receptors. In addition to the first cohort of 650 to 750 subjects, a separate validation cohort of approximately 110 different subjects was used. To predict cytomegalovirus infection status, the study combined high-throughput TCR immunosequencing, statistical association of individual TCRs with disease status, and machine learning. What the research found in general, with its limitations: In both the original and validation cohorts, the classifier was reported to diagnose cytomegalovirus status with high specificity and sensitivity. According to the authors, the approach could potentially be generalized to other disease states and immunological phenotypes. All 120 or so repertoires were used to score co-occurrence in the validation cohort in a later analysis, because that analysis had no HLA typing for the cohort. A total of 150 to 200 TCR beta chains were listed by the study as associated with cytomegalovirus. While some public TCRs were present in many individuals, most TCR sequences turned up only very rarely across donors. Of the cluster scores, 90% to 95% were above 0 in a later analysis, which found that TCRs clustered in the first cohort also tended to co-occur in the 95 to 150 validation repertoires. In vitro tests confirmed that three of the cytomegalovirus-associated TCR beta chains recognize cytomegalovirus antigens.

On this clone: The clone's antigen remains unknown. Per-nucleotide qualities are absent, and no much larger clonotype sits a single base away.

Donors formed part of the validation cohort, which comprised 120 subjects and was distinct from the first cohort of fewer than 750 subjects. Receptor libraries were prepared by the immunoSEQ multiplex PCR assay. As for the original processing: A statistical classification framework was built to diagnose cytomegalovirus status from the catalog of TCR beta chain sequences. TCRdb obtained this table from immuneACCESS and retained in-frame rearrangements with V and J assigned. These tables miss some clones; where compared with another copy, unresolved V genes account for less than half of the shortfall, and the remainder is unexplained. That table is the source of V, J and clone size, and D and trimming were worked out from the DNA. The table for this sample lists 350,000 or so clones; more than 80% of them were counted only once. Around 0.8% of the sample is held by the ten biggest clonotypes. From its cysteine to its phenylalanine, the CDR3 spans 12 amino acids. The only DNA kept is the CDR3, 36 bases in frame from the first base. The germline V gene specifies KGHSH as CDR1 and LQKENI as CDR2. Relative to germline, V is 0 bases shorter and J is 12 bases shorter, with 11 bases between their ends.

The receptor chain draws on TRBV18 and TRBJ1-1, with no confident D gene call. The TCR was taken from a woman younger than 35 in good health and CMV-seronegative. The specimen sequenced was PBMCs. The encoded CDR3 is CASSPPGIGTFF. The DNA is as follows: TGTGCCAGCTCACCACCAGGAATCGGGACTTTCTTT.